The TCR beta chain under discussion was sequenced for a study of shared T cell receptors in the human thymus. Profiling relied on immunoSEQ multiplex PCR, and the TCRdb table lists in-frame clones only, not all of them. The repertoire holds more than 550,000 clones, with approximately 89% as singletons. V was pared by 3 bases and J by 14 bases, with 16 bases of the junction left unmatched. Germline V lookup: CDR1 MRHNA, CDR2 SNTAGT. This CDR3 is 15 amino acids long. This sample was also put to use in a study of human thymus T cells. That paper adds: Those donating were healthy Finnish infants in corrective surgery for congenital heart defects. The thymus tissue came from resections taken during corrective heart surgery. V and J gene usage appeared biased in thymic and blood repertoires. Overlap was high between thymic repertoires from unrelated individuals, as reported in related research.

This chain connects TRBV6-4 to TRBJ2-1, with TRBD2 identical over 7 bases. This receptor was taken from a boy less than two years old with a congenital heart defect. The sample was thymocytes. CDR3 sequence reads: CASSDEASGIFRKFF. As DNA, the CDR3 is TGTGCCAGCAGTGATGAGGCTAGCGGAATATTTAGGAAGTTCTTC.